This T cell receptor (beta chain) was sequenced for a study of T cells in localized non-small cell lung cancer. Findings of the study overall: Elevated blood T cell density was associated with longer overall survival. Clonality peaked in uninvolved adjacent lung rather than tumor. A median of about 60 of the top 100 tumor clones appeared in adjacent lung, which was paired and uninvolved. Sequencing involved a lone tumor region, leaving heterogeneity possible.

This table comes from immunoSEQ multiplex PCR, and its TCRdb copy is limited to in-frame clones, with some not included. The sample has tens of thousands of clones, 90% to 95% seen once. Details on this clone: Its specificity is unknown.

The germline gives CDR1 SNHLY, CDR2 FYNNEI. Trimming stripped 2 bases from V and 8 bases from J, with 15 bases between. The CDR3 runs to 14 residues. The TCR was taken from a female donor older than 55 with stage I lung adenocarcinoma. The material was peripheral blood, obtained before any cancer treatment. This chain joins TRBV2 and TRBJ1-2, with D possibly being TRBD1 (5 bases). Here the CDR3 reads CASSENLDTFGYTF. In nucleotides, the CDR3 is TGTGCCAGCAGTGAAAACTTGGACACCTTCGGCTACACCTTC.